The 30 T cell receptor beta chains reported below all come from one sample, sequenced in a study of early T cells in non-severe SARS-CoV-2 infection. TCRdb re-analysed the 5' RACE reads in MiXCR, keeping a single row per CDR3 protein. The sample contains tens of thousands of distinct CDR3 sequences, approximately 16% of which appear only once. The sample was whole blood, taken at baseline. The source is an adult who was a healthcare worker with PCR-confirmed SARS-CoV-2 infection or an uninfected control (not recorded which).

The CDR3 region is CAISGLHNEQFF. CDR3 nucleotides: TGTGCCATCAGCGGACTGCACAATGAGCAGTTCTTC. This chain links TRBV10-3 with TRBJ2-1, with D possibly matching TRBD2 (5 bases). Germline CDR1 and CDR2: ENHRY and SYGVKD. V was clipped by 6 bases and J by 5 bases, with 8 bases between them. The CDR3 is made up of 12 amino acids.

V is TRBV11-1 and J is TRBJ1-2; D perhaps matches TRBD1 (5 bases). The germline V gene has CDR1 SGHAT and CDR2 FQDESV (reference sequence). Trimming took 2 bases from V and 8 from J, leaving 9 bases between them. The CDR3 covers 12 residues. CDR3 sequence: CASSLTGRGYTF. In DNA, the CDR3 is TGTGCCAGCAGCTTAACAGGAAGGGGCTACACCTTC.

In this sample, this clonotype turned up many times. This chain connects TRBV27 to TRBJ2-1; D ambiguous. This CDR3 is 13 amino acids long. The germline CDR1 and CDR2 sequences are MNHEY and SMNVEV (reference sequence). Between the trimmed V and J ends, which lost 4 bases and 4 bases, there was a span of 8 bases. CDR3 protein: CASSSIRYNEQFF. As DNA, the CDR3 is TGTGCCAGCAGTTCTATCCGGTACAATGAGCAGTTCTTC.

The CDR3, as DNA: TGCGCCAGCAGCCAAGGACCCCAACTAGCGGGACCGAATGAGCAGTTCTTC. The encoded protein is CASSQGPQLAGPNEQFF. V is TRBV4-3 and J is TRBJ2-1; TRBD2 agrees at 10 bases. From germline, CDR1 is LGHNA and CDR2 YSLEER. V was clipped by 1 base and J by 7 bases; unmatched bases: 10. The CDR3 spans 17 residues.

The genes are TRBV7-9 and TRBJ1-1; D is unresolved. The CDR3 runs 15 residues. Trimming removed 1 base from V and 0 bases from J, with 9 bases in between. The germline gives CDR1 SEHNR, CDR2 FQNEAQ (reference sequence). CDR3 in DNA: TGTGCCAGCAGCTTAGACTTGAACATGAACACTGAAGCTTTCTTT. Protein product: CASSLDLNMNTEAFF.

This clonotype was counted at least ten times. J is TRBJ2-7 and V is TRBV30, with unresolved D. The V end lost 0 bases, the J end lost 0 bases, and 3 bases lay between the germline ends. This CDR3 contains 12 residues. Germline CDR1 GTSNPN, CDR2 SVGIG (reference sequence). Here the CDR3 DNA reads TGTGCCTGGAGTGTGGACTCCTACGAGCAGTACTTC. Translation: CAWSVDSYEQYF.

This chain uses TRBV7-9 with TRBJ1-6, with D perhaps matching TRBD1 (6 bases). Germline lookup yields CDR1 SEHNR and CDR2 FQNEAQ (reference sequence). Trimming removed 4 bases from V and 8 bases from J, with 15 bases in between. The CDR3 sequence is 15 residues long. CDR3 amino acids: CASSSNRERDSPLHF. The DNA for the CDR3 is TGTGCCAGCAGCTCGAACAGGGAAAGGGATTCACCCCTCCACTTT.

The table lists this clonotype with a few counts. The chain carries TRBV20-1 and TRBJ2-4; D not certain. Germline V gene lookup returns CDR1 DFQATT and CDR2 SNEGSKA (reference sequence). The CDR3 runs 11 residues. CDR3 loop: CSSVGENIQYF. The CDR3 nucleotides are TGCAGCTCAGTTGGGGAAAACATTCAGTACTTC.

The V call is TRBV12-3 or TRBV12-4, the J call TRBJ1-2, with 7 bases matching TRBD1. V lost 6 bases, J lost 0 bases, and 7 bases stayed unmatched. CDR3 length: 15 amino acids. CDR3 in DNA: TGTGCCAGCAGGGCGCAGGGGGGTCCTAACTATGGCTACACCTTC. Translation gives CASRAQGGPNYGYTF.

This clonotype was picked up many times. The chain couples TRBV7-2 to TRBJ1-1; 8 nucleotides line up with TRBD1. CDR1 SGHTA and CDR2 FQGNSA come from the germline V gene. V trimming: 5 bases; J trimming: 3 bases; junction bases outside the gene matches: 8. This CDR3 has 15 amino acids. As DNA, the CDR3 is TGTGCCAGCAGCCTACAAGGACAGGGTGACACTGAAGCTTTCTTT. Its translation: CASSLQGQGDTEAFF.

The V gene is TRBV20-1, the J gene TRBJ2-7; 10 bases match TRBD2. The germline gives CDR1 DFQATT, CDR2 SNEGSKA (reference sequence). This CDR3 has 14 amino acids. Unmatched junction bases numbered 8, after V lost 4 bases and J lost 5 bases. The CDR3 DNA is TGCAGTGCTACCTCCGGGACTAGCGACCACGAGCAGTACTTC. This translates into CSATSGTSDHEQYF.

The chain combines TRBV6-5 with TRBJ1-1; no firm D call. V was shortened by 8 bases and J by 3 bases, with 13 bases between the two germline ends. CDR1 and CDR2 from the germline V gene are MNHEY and SVGAGI. The CDR3 sequence is 13 residues long. The CDR3 spells CASGIRIDTEAFF. DNA for the CDR3: TGTGCCAGCGGAATTAGGATCGACACTGAAGCTTTCTTT.

The V call is TRBV4-1, the J call TRBJ2-7, with D perhaps matching TRBD1 or TRBD2 (5 bases each). Per the germline V gene, CDR1 is MGHRA and CDR2 is YSYEKL. V dropped 0 bases and J dropped 4 bases, with 13 bases sitting between them. The CDR3 consists of 15 residues. DNA for the CDR3: TGCGCCAGCAGCCAAGATCTGAGGGGCCATTACGAGCAGTACTTC. Translating gives CASSQDLRGHYEQYF.

The chain employs TRBV7-2 and TRBJ2-3; D possibly uses TRBD1 or TRBD2 (5 bases each). Germline values: CDR1 SGHTA, CDR2 FQGNSA. CDR3 length: 15 residues. The V and J ends lost 7 bases and 5 bases respectively, with 19 bases between them. CDR3 protein: CASTRTSGAGDTQYF. Here the CDR3 DNA reads TGTGCCAGCACTCGTACCTCCGGGGCCGGAGATACGCAGTATTTT.

This rearrangement joins TRBV5-1 to TRBJ2-7; TRBD1 matches at 9 bases. The trim removed 2 bases at V and 2 bases at J, leaving 14 bases unmatched. Germline-derived CDR1 and CDR2 are SGHRS and YFSETQ. The CDR3 contains 18 residues. DNA for the CDR3: TGCGCCAGCAGCTTACAGGGGGCATCGCGCTTGGGGACCTACGAGCAGTACTTC. This sequence encodes CASSLQGASRLGTYEQYF.

The rearrangement links TRBV7-9 to TRBJ2-5, with D possibly matching TRBD2 (6 bases). This CDR3 region has 15 residues. Germline V gene data show CDR1 as SEHNR and CDR2 as FQNEAQ (reference sequence). Between the trimmed V and J ends, which lost 8 bases and 5 bases, there was a span of 21 bases. CDR3 region: CASGRGAGAEETQYF. CDR3 bases: TGTGCCAGCGGACGCGGGGCAGGCGCCGAGGAGACCCAGTACTTC.

In its sample, this clonotype was seen many times. This rearrangement joins TRBV20-1 to TRBJ1-1; TRBD1 aligns across 7 bases. After removal of 6 bases from V and 5 bases from J, the junction contained 12 bases not matched to a gene. Germline CDR1 reads DFQATT; CDR2 reads SNEGSKA (reference sequence). The CDR3 is 14 amino acids. The CDR3 here is CSASDSGRGTEAFF. The DNA for the CDR3 is TGCAGTGCGAGCGACTCTGGCAGGGGGACTGAAGCTTTCTTT.

The CDR3, as DNA: TGTGCCAGCGGACAGACAGGGGCGCTTCGCGATGAGCAGTTCTTC. Encoded protein: CASGQTGALRDEQFF. The chain employs TRBV6-5 and TRBJ2-1; TRBD1 matches 8 bases. The V gene end was trimmed by 8 bases and the J gene end by 8 bases; junction bases not matched to a gene: 14. CDR1 and CDR2 from the germline V gene are MNHEY and SVGAGI. The CDR3 loop spans 15 amino acids.

This clonotype was found a few times. The CDR3 DNA sequence: TGTGCCAGCAGTTTACAGGTCAGGGGTAACGAGCAGTACTTC. Residues: CASSLQVRGNEQYF. V gene TRBV28 combines with J gene TRBJ2-7; maybe TRBD1 (6 bases). The CDR3 totals 14 residues. Between the trimmed V and J ends, which lost 2 bases and 5 bases, there was a span of 13 bases. Germline CDR1 MDHEN, CDR2 SYDVKM.

This rearrangement joins TRBV4-1 to TRBJ2-1; D call uncertain. Germline V lookup: CDR1 MGHRA, CDR2 YSYEKL. V was clipped by 0 bases and J by 2 bases, with 8 bases between them. This CDR3 contains 15 residues. CDR3 protein: CASSQERTPYNEQFF. In DNA, the CDR3 is TGCGCCAGCAGCCAAGAGAGAACCCCCTACAATGAGCAGTTCTTC.

This rearrangement joins TRBV7-2 to TRBJ1-1, with no clear D. Per the germline V gene, CDR1 is SGHTA and CDR2 is FQGNSA. The CDR3 has 14 amino acids. V gave up 0 bases and J gave up 4 bases, with 9 bases separating them. Written as DNA, the CDR3 is TGTGCCAGCAGCTTAGCCGGGGAGGGCACTGAAGCTTTCTTT. Protein sequence: CASSLAGEGTEAFF.

V is TRBV4-1 and J is TRBJ1-5; TRBD1 is a possible D gene (6 bases). Between the trimmed V and J ends, which lost 8 bases and 11 bases, there was a span of 13 bases. Germline assignment: CDR1 MGHRA and CDR2 YSYEKL. The CDR3 spans 11 residues. The CDR3: CASGPRGAQHF. The DNA of the CDR3 is TGCGCCAGCGGGCCCAGGGGAGCCCAGCATTTT.

This clonotype has a count of ten or more. The DNA of the CDR3 is TGTGCCAGCAGCTTAGGAGCGGTGGGGCAAGAGACCCAGTACTTC. This sequence encodes CASSLGAVGQETQYF. This chain links TRBV7-8 with TRBJ2-5, with a weak D call TRBD2 (5 bases). Trimming pared 1 base from V and 2 bases from J, leaving 11 bases between. Germline CDR1 reads SGHVS; CDR2 reads FQNEAQ. This CDR3 region has 15 residues.

A remark on this clonotype: One junction end disagrees with the germline gene, perhaps due to a read error. The chain has TRBV3-1 and TRBJ1-3, with D unclear. The germline CDR1 and CDR2 sequences are LGHDT and YNNKEL (reference sequence). The CDR3 consists of 15 residues. CDR3 amino acids: CASSQGILSENTIYF. DNA of the CDR3: TGTGCCAGCAGCCAGGGGATACTCTCTGAAAACACCATATATTTT.

This clonotype has a handful of counts. The chain is built from TRBV7-6 and TRBJ2-2, with 7 bases matching TRBD2. CDR1 is SGHVS, CDR2 FNYEAQ, per germline. The trim removed 2 bases at V and 1 base at J, leaving 4 bases unmatched. This CDR3 has 16 residues. This CDR3 reads CASSLFAGENTGELFF. CDR3 nucleotides: TGTGCCAGCAGCTTATTTGCGGGAGAGAACACCGGGGAGCTGTTTTTT.

The J gene is TRBJ2-3, the V gene TRBV6-5; D is perhaps TRBD1 (6 bases). V was clipped by 6 bases and J by 6 bases, with 16 bases between them. This CDR3 spans 14 amino acids. Germline V gives CDR1 MNHEY, CDR2 SVGAGI. The chain's CDR3 is CASRNRAQSDTQYF. CDR3 DNA: TGTGCCAGCAGGAACAGGGCCCAGTCGGATACGCAGTATTTT.

This clonotype occurred many times. The chain combines TRBV11-2 with TRBJ2-5; possible D gene TRBD2, 6 bases. The V gene's germline CDR1 is SGHAT and CDR2 FQNNGV. Trimming took off 5 bases at V and 2 bases at J, with 15 bases between the two ends. The CDR3 is 15 amino acids. CDR3 loop: CASSIRVGGQETQYF. The CDR3 nucleotides are TGTGCCAGCAGCATACGGGTCGGGGGACAAGAGACCCAGTACTTC. The full variable domain, rest sourced from reference TRBV11-2 and TRBJ2-5, is EAGVAQSPRYKIIEKRQSVAFWCNPISGHATLYWYQQILGQGPKLLIQFQNNGVVDDSQLPKDRFSAERLKGVDSTLKIQPAKLEDSAVYLCASSIRVGGQETQYFGPGTRLLVL.

V gene TRBV4-1 combines with J gene TRBJ1-2; no definite D call. V shed 2 bases and J shed 4 bases, with 11 bases lying between them. CDR3 size: 14 residues. Germline CDR1 is MGHRA and CDR2 is YSYEKL. CDR3 protein: CASSQSFRAYGYTF. CDR3 nucleotide sequence: TGCGCCAGCAGCCAAAGTTTTCGGGCCTATGGCTACACCTTC.

This clonotype appeared many times. J is TRBJ2-2 and V is TRBV6-2 or TRBV6-3; D is unresolved. The V end lost 6 bases, the J end lost 7 bases, and 3 bases lay between the germline ends. The CDR3 sequence is 10 residues long. Germline V gene data show CDR1 as MNHEY and CDR2 as SVGEGT. The CDR3 DNA reads as TGTGCCAGCAGAGACGGGGAGCTGTTTTTT. Translating gives CASRDGELFF.

This clonotype was detected only a few times. V is TRBV18 and J is TRBJ2-7, with 8 bases fitting TRBD1. With V trimmed by 5 bases and J by 7 bases, 4 bases remained unmatched. The CDR3 spans 12 residues. Germline V gives CDR1 KGHSH, CDR2 LQKENI. The CDR3 here is CASSYDRGEQYF. The CDR3 DNA is TGTGCCAGCTCATACGACAGGGGAGAGCAGTACTTC.